Each of the 22 T cell receptor beta chains below was sequenced from the same sample in a study of cytomegalovirus exposure and HLA in healthy donors. The PCR ran on 60 Vbeta and 13 Jbeta primers. The method was immunoSEQ multiplex PCR; TCRdb's version includes in-frame clones alone and lacks a portion of them. The table lists about 80,000 clones, approximately 67% of them singletons. Sequencing input: PBMCs. These receptors all come from a male donor in good health and CMV-seropositive.

The V call is TRBV19, the J call TRBJ1-5; possible D gene TRBD1, 5 bases. Germline loops: CDR1 LNHDA, CDR2 SQIVND (reference sequence). The V end was cut by 2 bases, the J end by 2 bases, with 13 bases between. This CDR3 is 16 amino acids long. CDR3 loop: CASSITPGGGNQPQHF. CDR3 in DNA: TGTGCCAGTAGTATAACTCCAGGAGGGGGCAATCAGCCCCAGCATTTT.

The chain combines TRBV7-6 with TRBJ2-3; unclear D gene. Trimming took 2 bases from V and 0 from J, leaving 6 bases between them. The CDR3 runs 14 residues. Looked up from germline, CDR1 is SGHVS and CDR2 is FNYEAQ. CDR3 DNA: TGTGCCAGCAGCTTAACGGAGAGCACAGATACGCAGTATTTT. Translating gives CASSLTESTDTQYF.

The rearrangement uses TRBV28 and TRBJ2-5; 8 positions match TRBD2. V was clipped by 5 bases and J by 7 bases; unmatched bases: 9. CDR3 length: 14 residues. Per germline, CDR1 MDHEN and CDR2 SYDVKM. CDR3 residues: CASSPIGREGTQYF. In nucleotides, the CDR3 is TGTGCCAGCAGTCCCATCGGGAGGGAGGGGACCCAGTACTTC.

This sequence joins TRBV27 and TRBJ1-1; 8 bases are a match to TRBD1. Germline-derived CDR1 and CDR2 are MNHEY and SMNVEV (reference sequence). The CDR3 runs to 15 residues. V shed 5 bases, J shed 1 base, and the junction held 6 bases outside the gene matches. DNA of the CDR3: TGTGCCAGCAGTACCAGGGGGCGGAGGAACACTGAAGCTTTCTTT. As protein: CASSTRGRRNTEAFF.

This clone occurred once. V is TRBV7-2 and J is TRBJ1-2, with 10 positions matching TRBD1. The germline V gene encodes CDR1 SGHTA and CDR2 FQGNSA. The V segment lost 4 bases and the J segment 4 bases; nucleotides outside the gene matches: 12. CDR3 length: 17 residues. This CDR3 reads CASSSLPGTGDFYGYTF. Written as DNA, the CDR3 is TGTGCCAGCAGCTCCCTTCCCGGGACAGGGGACTTCTATGGCTACACCTTC.

The chain employs TRBV5-6 and TRBJ2-7; 9 nucleotides agree with TRBD2. Trimming removed 4 bases from V and 4 bases from J; junction bases left unmatched: 12. The germline V gene encodes CDR1 SGHDT and CDR2 YYEEEE. This CDR3 has 16 amino acids. CDR3 coding DNA: TGTGCCAGCAGCCCGGCGGGGGGGAGGGCGAGTTACGAGCAGTACTTC. This gives the protein CASSPAGGRASYEQYF.

The CDR3 protein is CASSRQGSYEQYF. The CDR3 DNA reads TGTGCCAGCTCACGGCAGGGTTCCTACGAGCAGTACTTC. The V gene is TRBV18, the J gene TRBJ2-7, with D possibly matching TRBD1 (5 bases). Trimming pared 4 bases from V and 1 base from J, leaving 8 bases between. Germline assignment: CDR1 KGHSH and CDR2 LQKENI. The length of the CDR3 is 13 residues.

CDR3 DNA: TGTGCCAGTACCATGTCAGGGTTTGGCAATCAGCCCCAGCATTTT. As protein: CASTMSGFGNQPQHF. This sequence joins TRBV19 and TRBJ1-5, with D possibly matching TRBD1 (5 bases). The CDR3 covers 15 residues. The ends were cut back, 7 bases at V and 2 bases at J, with 15 bases in the middle. Per germline, CDR1 LNHDA and CDR2 SQIVND (reference sequence). Variable domain in full (rest from reference TRBV19 and TRBJ1-5): DGGITQSPKYLFRKEGQNVTLSCEQNLNHDAMYWYRQDPGQGLRLIYYSQIVNDFQKGDIAEGYSVSREKKESFPLTVTSAQKNPTAFYLCASTMSGFGNQPQHFGDGTRLSIL.

The V gene is TRBV11-2, the J gene TRBJ1-1, with TRBD1 identical over 7 bases. CDR1 is SGHAT and CDR2 is FQNNGV in the germline V gene. The CDR3 length is 14 residues. Trimming removed 1 base from V and 4 bases from J; junction bases left unmatched: 3. CDR3 sequence reads: CASSLVPGGTEAFF. CDR3 nucleotides: TGTGCCAGCAGCTTAGTTCCAGGGGGCACTGAAGCTTTCTTT.

This clone occurred a few times. The J gene is TRBJ2-5, the V gene TRBV7-3, with D possibly matching TRBD1 (6 bases). CDR1 and CDR2 (germline): SGHTA, FQGTGA. The CDR3 sequence is 15 residues long. Trimming left V 1 base short and J 5 bases short, with 14 bases between. CDR3 protein: CASSLNQGRRETQYF. The CDR3 DNA sequence: TGTGCCAGCAGCTTAAATCAGGGGCGCCGGGAGACCCAGTACTTC.

In its sample, this clone was seen a few times. This sequence joins TRBV13 and TRBJ1-5; no clear D gene. Trimming took off 5 bases at V and 5 bases at J, with 16 bases between the two ends. CDR1 is PRHDT, CDR2 FYEKMQ, per germline (reference sequence). The CDR3 extends over 15 amino acids. CDR3: CASSPIGRGYQPQHF. In nucleotides, the CDR3 is TGTGCCAGCAGCCCTATAGGGAGAGGGTATCAGCCCCAGCATTTT.

The chain combines TRBV4-1 with TRBJ1-1, with TRBD1 identical over 9 bases. Trimming at V came to 3 bases and at J to 5 bases, leaving 10 bases not matched to a gene. The CDR3 consists of 16 residues. Germline V gene data show CDR1 as MGHRA and CDR2 as YSYEKL. CDR3 in DNA: TGCGCCAGCAGCCATCCCGAGGGACAGGGTCGGACTGAAGCTTTCTTT. This sequence encodes CASSHPEGQGRTEAFF.

The V gene is TRBV11-2, the J gene TRBJ2-7, with unresolved D. With 5 bases removed from V and 6 bases from J, the gap between germline ends came to 8 bases. This CDR3 spans 11 amino acids. Germline values: CDR1 SGHAT, CDR2 FQNNGV. The CDR3 spells CASSKSGEQYF. In nucleotides, the CDR3 is TGTGCCAGCAGCAAGTCCGGCGAGCAGTACTTC.

The chain employs TRBV6-5 and TRBJ2-1; D unresolved. The V end lost 0 bases, the J end lost 1 base, and 7 bases lay between the germline ends. The CDR3 is made up of 15 amino acids. CDR1 and CDR2 from the germline V gene are MNHEY and SVGAGI. CDR3 sequence: CASSYSPSSYNEQFF. The CDR3 nucleotides read TGTGCCAGCAGTTACTCGCCGAGTTCCTACAATGAGCAGTTCTTC.

The chain links TRBV28 to TRBJ2-7; 7 positions agree with TRBD1. The CDR3 totals 17 residues. V lost 6 bases to trimming and J lost 4 bases; unmatched junction nucleotides: 18. Germline V gene lookup returns CDR1 MDHEN and CDR2 SYDVKM. The CDR3 DNA follows: TGTGCCAGCAGCAGTTTCCCGTTTCTGACAGGGAAGTACGAGCAGTACTTC. Amino acid sequence: CASSSFPFLTGKYEQYF.

The sample holds a few counts of this clone. The V call is TRBV21-1, the J call TRBJ2-2; the table's TRBD2 call for D was not verified on the DNA. TRBV21-1 is reported as a pseudogene. This CDR3 contains 12 residues. The CDR3 region has the DNA TGTGCCAGCAGCAATACGGGCGGGGAGCTGTTTTTT. It is translated as CASSNTGGELFF.

This chain joins TRBV5-6 and TRBJ1-3, with D hard to call. CDR1 is SGHDT, CDR2 YYEEEE, per germline. This CDR3 has 13 residues. Trimming cost V 0 bases and J 5 bases, with 6 bases left between them. The CDR3 nucleotides are TGTGCCAGCAGCTTGGGCAGGCGAAACACCATATATTTT. The encoded protein is CASSLGRRNTIYF.

This chain connects TRBV27 to TRBJ1-6; D perhaps matches TRBD1 (6 bases). The V gene lost 2 bases and the J gene lost 9 bases, with 17 bases spanning the gap. The length of the CDR3 is 16 residues. The germline CDR1 and CDR2 sequences are MNHEY and SMNVEV (reference sequence). CDR3 residues: CASSLNGGGLGSPLHF. The CDR3 nucleotides read TGTGCCAGCAGTTTAAACGGGGGGGGGCTAGGTTCACCCCTCCACTTT.

V and J are TRBV28 and TRBJ1-2, with 7 nucleotides matching TRBD1. Per germline, CDR1 MDHEN and CDR2 SYDVKM. This CDR3 has 16 residues. V dropped 5 bases and J dropped 6; count of bases not matched to a gene: 15. DNA for the CDR3: TGTGCCAGCAGTCTCACCGGGACAGTTGGGCCTAATGGCTACACCTTC. Its translation: CASSLTGTVGPNGYTF.

This clone came up a few times. The gene calls are TRBV19 and TRBJ1-4; the match to TRBD1 covers 9 bases. V was pared by 4 bases and J by 0 bases, with 3 bases of the junction left unmatched. CDR1 and CDR2 from the germline V gene are LNHDA and SQIVND (reference sequence). The CDR3 has 16 residues. CDR3 sequence (DNA): TGTGCCAGTAGTACCGGACAGGGGCCAACTAATGAAAAACTGTTTTTT. The encoded protein is CASSTGQGPTNEKLFF.

The chain is built from TRBV4-3 and TRBJ2-2; the match to TRBD2 covers 8 bases. In germline, CDR1 is LGHNA, CDR2 YSLEER. The CDR3 covers 17 residues. The trim removed 0 bases at V and 3 bases at J, leaving 6 bases unmatched. CDR3: CASSQDNGRAYTGELFF. For the CDR3, the DNA is TGCGCCAGCAGCCAAGACAACGGGAGGGCCTACACCGGGGAGCTGTTTTTT.

The chain joins TRBV15 to TRBJ1-2; the match to TRBD1 covers 10 bases. The J segment lost 2 bases and the V segment lost 4 bases, leaving 1 base of the junction unmatched. Germline V lookup: CDR1 LNHNV, CDR2 YYDKDF (reference sequence). The CDR3 extends over 14 amino acids. The CDR3 here is CATSTGQGNYGYTF. The CDR3 bases are TGTGCCACCAGCACGGGACAGGGGAACTATGGCTACACCTTC.